This TCR beta chain was identified during a study of blood T cell repertoires in COVID-19. Germline CDR1 reads SNHLY; CDR2 reads FYNNEI. The V end lost 5 bases, the J end lost 2 bases, and 9 bases lay between the germline ends. This CDR3 spans 13 amino acids. TCRdb's copy holds only in-frame clones and misses some; the assay was immunoSEQ multiplex PCR. This table has about 380,000 clones, around 90% appearing once. The TCR comes from a woman aged 18-35 years who had recovered from COVID-19. The chain carries TRBV2 and TRBJ1-2, with a weak D call TRBD1 (6 bases). The sequenced material came from PBMCs or T cells enriched from blood (not recorded which). The CDR3: CASSYQGNYGYTF. Here the CDR3 DNA reads TGTGCCAGCAGTTATCAGGGGAACTATGGCTACACCTTC. The whole variable domain, remainder taken from reference TRBV2 and TRBJ1-2, is EPEVTQTPSHQVTQMGQEVILRCVPISNHLYFYWYRQILGQKVEFLVSFYNNEISEKSEIFDDQFSVERPDGSNFTLKIRSTKLEDSAMYFCASSYQGNYGYTFGSGTRLTVV.